Below, 7 T cell receptor beta chains from the same sample are listed, as sequenced in a study of shared clonotypes between healthy human individuals. Here immunoSEQ multiplex PCR was the method, and the copy in TCRdb shows in-frame clones only, minus some. The repertoire has a few million clones, approximately 95% of them found once; the top ten carry about 0.41%. Sequencing input: naive CD4+ T cells from PBMCs. Subset described: CD45RA+ positively selected. Every receptor here comes from a man between 18 and 29 years old in good health. Some clones in this sample may be carry-over from other donors' samples.

The chain uses TRBV15 and TRBJ2-3, with 9 positions matching TRBD2. V shed 1 base, J shed 3 bases, and the junction held 8 bases outside the gene matches. Per the germline V gene, CDR1 is LNHNV and CDR2 is YYDKDF (reference sequence). CDR3 length: 17 residues. CDR3 DNA sequence: TGTGCCACCAGCAGAGTGGGCCTAGCGGGACTAACAGATACGCAGTATTTT. Translating gives CATSRVGLAGLTDTQYF.

This chain joins TRBV27 and TRBJ1-5; weak D call: TRBD1 (6 bases). The germline V gene encodes CDR1 MNHEY and CDR2 SMNVEV (reference sequence). V shed 5 bases and J shed 2 bases, with 10 bases lying between them. This CDR3 is 14 amino acids long. The CDR3 DNA is TGTGCCAGCAGTAGGGGGTTAGGCAATCAGCCCCAGCATTTT. Translated, it gives CASSRGLGNQPQHF.

This clone was picked up one time. DNA for the CDR3: TGTGCCAGCAGCCCGGGACAGGGGGCCTACGAGCAGTACTTC. Translating it yields CASSPGQGAYEQYF. The genes are TRBV7-7 and TRBJ2-7; 11 nucleotides line up with TRBD1. Trimming cost V 5 bases and J 2 bases; bases outside gene matches: 2. Germline V gene sequence: CDR1 SSHAT, CDR2 FNYEAQ (reference sequence). The CDR3 extends over 14 amino acids.

V and J are TRBV20-1 and TRBJ2-1; no clear D gene. Trimming shortened V by 6 bases and J by 12 bases, and 15 bases separated the two germline ends. The CDR3 runs to 11 residues. Germline assignment: CDR1 DFQATT and CDR2 SNEGSKA (reference sequence). DNA of the CDR3: TGCAGTGCCAGAACGGCCCAAGGGCAGTTCTTC. Amino acids: CSARTAQGQFF.

This CDR3 reads CASSEDWWGIFYNEQFF. The CDR3 DNA sequence: TGTGCCAGCAGTGAGGATTGGTGGGGAATATTCTACAATGAGCAGTTCTTC. The chain couples TRBV6-1 to TRBJ2-1, with unresolved D. The CDR3 is 17 residues long. Germline CDR1 reads MNHNS; CDR2 reads SASEGT. V lost 3 bases and J lost 3, with 18 bases in between.

The chain recombines TRBV7-9 with TRBJ1-1; perhaps TRBD1 as D (5 bases). The CDR3 runs 14 residues. The germline gives CDR1 SEHNR, CDR2 FQNEAQ (reference sequence). Between the trimmed V and J ends, which lost 1 base and 5 bases, there was a span of 11 bases. The CDR3 bases are TGTGCCAGCAGCTTAGTCAGGGTGTCGACTGAAGCTTTCTTT. Translation: CASSLVRVSTEAFF.

Regarding this clone: This specimen includes other DNA sequences encoding the same CDR3. The chain joins TRBV7-8 to TRBJ2-2, with TRBD2 matching over 10 bases. The CDR3 totals 16 residues. CDR1 is SGHVS and CDR2 is FQNEAQ in the germline V gene. V dropped 5 bases and J dropped 2; count of bases not matched to a gene: 5. CDR3 loop: CASSPRTSGNTGELFF. CDR3 DNA: TGTGCCAGCAGCCCGCGGACTAGCGGAAACACCGGGGAGCTGTTTTTT.